This T cell receptor (beta chain) was sequenced for a study of metastatic and nonmetastatic thyroid tumors. Background on the study: Where malignant and benign thyroid patients were concerned, repertoires were compared across blood and tumor or nodule tissue.

Thyroid surgery had not been preceded by any treatment in any patient. Study-wide points: In both blood and tumor samples, TCR beta diversity was reported significantly higher for malignant than benign nodules.

Original processing notes: Across clinicopathological groups, CDR3 differences served as the basis for building a distant-metastasis classifier for papillary thyroid cancer. From the PCR reads, TCRdb re-called clones with MiXCR. The authors' filters were not applied to this entry. The repertoire holds 15,000 to 20,000 clones, with roughly a fifth as singletons. Germline V CDR1 and CDR2: SGDLS, YYNGEE. This CDR3 has 16 amino acids. A word on this clone: Its target is unknown. The junction shows a germline mismatch at one end, possibly a read error.

The specimen was adjacent normal tissue. This clonotype originated in a female donor with papillary thyroid cancer or a benign thyroid nodule (not recorded which). Some clones in this sample may be carry-over from other donors' samples. The rearrangement links TRBV9 to TRBJ2-1; 12 nucleotides agree with TRBD2. The CDR3 coding sequence is TGTGCCGGCAGCTCTCGGACTAGCGGGATTCGCAATGAGCAGTTCTTC. Its translation is CAGSSRTSGIRNEQFF.